The T cell receptor (beta chain) under discussion was sequenced for a study of blood T cell repertoires in COVID-19. About the research overall: COVID-19 samples collected from the United States, Italy and Spain covered acute and convalescent phases. T cells, B-cell-depleted T cells, or PBMCs supplied cDNA or gDNA.

Germline V lookup: CDR1 SGHAT, CDR2 FQNNGV. The CDR3 consists of 16 residues. With 4 bases removed from V and 0 bases from J, the gap between germline ends came to 13 bases. In the original workflow: Reference gene primers were amplified, and this amplification served to estimate nucleated cell counts. Sequencing used immunoSEQ multiplex PCR; TCRdb keeps in-frame clones, though not all of them. V and J calls and clone size come straight from that table; D and trimming were deduced from the DNA. This repertoire shows around 150,000 clones, around 84% found once; its top ten account for around 2.2%. Sequencing was carried out using peripheral blood. The origin of this receptor is a man in his sixties or seventies with acute or convalescent COVID-19. This sequence joins TRBV11-2 and TRBJ1-3; no clear D gene. The CDR3 bases are TGTGCCAGCAGCTGGAGGACTCAAAACTCTGGAAACACCATATATTTT. This sequence encodes CASSWRTQNSGNTIYF.